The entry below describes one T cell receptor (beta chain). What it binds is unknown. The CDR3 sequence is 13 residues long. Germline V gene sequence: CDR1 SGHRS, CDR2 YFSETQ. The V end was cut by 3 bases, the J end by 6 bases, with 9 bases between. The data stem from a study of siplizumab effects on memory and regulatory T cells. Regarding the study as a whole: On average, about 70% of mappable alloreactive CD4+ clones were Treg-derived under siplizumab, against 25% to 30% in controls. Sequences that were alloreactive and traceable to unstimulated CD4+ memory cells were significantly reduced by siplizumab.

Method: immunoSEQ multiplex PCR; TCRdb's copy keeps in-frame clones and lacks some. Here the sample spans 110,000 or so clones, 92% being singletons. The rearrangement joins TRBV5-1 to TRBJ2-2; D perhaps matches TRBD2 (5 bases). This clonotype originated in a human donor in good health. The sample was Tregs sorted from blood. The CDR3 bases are TGCGCCAGCAGCTATGAAGCGGCCGGGGAGCTGTTTTTT. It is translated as CASSYEAAGELFF.